This entry lists 21 T cell receptor beta chains sequenced from one sample in a study of vaccination effects on CD4 cells after COVID-19. Their antigen targets remain unknown. Using immunoSEQ multiplex PCR, the repertoire was profiled, and TCRdb retains in-frame clones only, with some absent. The table has 20,000 to 25,000 clones, approximately 72% seen once. Under the ViraFEST assay, PBMC were stimulated with viral peptide pools so that antigen-specific CD4+ T cells expanded. Sequencing was performed afterwards. CD4+ T cell isolation took place after more than eight days of culture. Vaccinees lacked prior SARS-CoV-2 infection and tested negative for nucleocapsid antibodies. The source was CD4+ T cells from PBMCs cultured with HCoV-NL63 spike peptides, collected before COVID-19 vaccination. These receptor sequences come from a human donor who received a COVID-19 vaccine.

This rearrangement joins TRBV2 to TRBJ1-4; D remains unclear. The V end was cut by 5 bases, the J end by 6 bases, with 13 bases between. The CDR3 contains 14 residues. Germline-derived CDR1 and CDR2 are SNHLY and FYNNEI. For the CDR3, the DNA is TGTGCCAGCAGTCGGATCCCGGCAGATGAAAAACTGTTTTTT. Encoded protein: CASSRIPADEKLFF.

The chain joins TRBV6-6 to TRBJ1-2; 7 bases are shared with TRBD1. Germline trimming cut 7 bases from V and 3 bases from J; bases unmatched to any gene: 5. CDR1 is MNHNY, CDR2 SVGAGI, per germline (reference sequence). The CDR3 extends over 13 amino acids. As DNA, the CDR3 is TGTGCCAGCACTGCACAGGGGCACTATGGCTACACCTTC. This encodes CASTAQGHYGYTF.

The chain combines TRBV19 with TRBJ1-3, with 9 bases matching TRBD1. Looked up from germline, CDR1 is LNHDA and CDR2 is SQIVND (reference sequence). The V gene end was trimmed by 6 bases and the J gene end by 0 bases; junction bases not matched to a gene: 3. The CDR3 has 15 residues. In nucleotides, the CDR3 is TGTGCCAGTAGGGGGACAGGGTACTCTGGAAACACCATATATTTT. Protein product: CASRGTGYSGNTIYF.

The chain has TRBV19 and TRBJ1-1, with no clear D. The ends were cut back, 4 bases at V and 4 bases at J, with 13 bases in the middle. The CDR3 consists of 14 residues. Germline V gene sequence: CDR1 LNHDA, CDR2 SQIVND (reference sequence). The CDR3 is CASSNPRTGTEAFF. CDR3 nucleotides: TGTGCCAGTAGTAATCCTAGGACGGGCACTGAAGCTTTCTTT.

This clone was counted once. The rearrangement joins TRBV3-1 (or the pseudogene TRBV3-2) to TRBJ1-4; a weak D match, TRBD1 (5 bases). Germline CDR1 and CDR2: LGHDT and YNNKEL (reference sequence). Trimming pared 8 bases from V and 7 bases from J, leaving 11 bases between. The CDR3 consists of 12 residues. CDR3 DNA sequence: TGTGCCAGCGTGGGGCCTGGTGAAAAACTGTTTTTT. It specifies CASVGPGEKLFF.

This chain joins TRBV27 and TRBJ2-1; a possible D gene is TRBD1 (6 bases). Trimming stripped 2 bases from V and 8 bases from J, with 13 bases between. The germline V gene encodes CDR1 MNHEY and CDR2 SMNVEV (reference sequence). This CDR3 is 14 amino acids long. The CDR3 loop reads CASSLSLPGDEQFF. For the CDR3, the DNA is TGTGCCAGCAGTTTAAGTTTACCAGGGGATGAGCAGTTCTTC.

This clone is medium-sized (0.01 to 0.1%). The chain is built from TRBV7-8 and TRBJ1-2; D is possibly TRBD1 (5 bases). This CDR3 comprises 14 residues. Germline V gene data show CDR1 as SGHVS and CDR2 as FQNEAQ. V dropped 0 bases and J dropped 6 bases, with 11 bases sitting between them. The CDR3 sequence is CASSLALGPDGYTF. The CDR3 bases are TGTGCCAGCAGCTTAGCTCTGGGACCGGATGGCTACACCTTC.

The V gene is TRBV2, the J gene TRBJ1-1, with 9 positions matching TRBD1. Germline V gene lookup returns CDR1 SNHLY and CDR2 FYNNEI. The CDR3 spans 14 residues. J was trimmed by 4 bases and V by 8 bases; bases with no gene match: 8. The CDR3 reads CASSGQGGSTEAFF. The DNA of the CDR3 is TGTGCCAGCTCGGGACAGGGTGGGAGCACTGAAGCTTTCTTT.

The count of this clone is one. The chain recombines TRBV11-1 with TRBJ2-5; perhaps TRBD1 as D (5 bases). From germline, CDR1 is SGHAT and CDR2 FQDESV (reference sequence). The CDR3 loop spans 14 amino acids. Trimming took 1 base from V and 6 from J, leaving 12 bases between them. The CDR3 region is CASSLGQGVKTQYF. CDR3 DNA sequence: TGTGCCAGCAGCTTAGGCCAGGGTGTAAAGACCCAGTACTTC.

The chain has TRBV5-1 and TRBJ1-1; D is possibly TRBD1 (5 bases). Germline CDR1 is SGHRS and CDR2 is YFSETQ. The CDR3 runs to 16 residues. The V end lost 4 bases, the J end lost 1 base, and 17 bases lay between the germline ends. CDR3 nucleotide sequence: TGCGCCAGCAGCCCCTCGGGGCCCCGAGGGAACACTGAAGCTTTCTTT. The encoded protein is CASSPSGPRGNTEAFF.

The CDR3 DNA sequence: TGTGCCAGCAGCACACAGCTGGAGGGAACAGCTTTCTTT. It is translated as CASSTQLEGTAFF. This chain connects TRBV3-1 (or the pseudogene TRBV3-2) to TRBJ1-1; D gene uncertain. CDR1 and CDR2 from the germline V gene are LGHDT and YNNKEL (reference sequence). V gave up 5 bases and J gave up 10 bases, with 17 bases separating them. The CDR3 has 13 residues.

The genes are TRBV10-2 and TRBJ2-3; 12 bases are a match to TRBD2. Germline V lookup: CDR1 WSHSY, CDR2 SAAADI. The CDR3 loop spans 15 amino acids. V shed 8 bases, J shed 7 bases, and the junction held 10 bases outside the gene matches. CDR3 DNA: TGCGCCAGCTCCACTAGCGGGGGGACGGGGAATACGCAGTATTTT. This gives the protein CASSTSGGTGNTQYF.

This clone was detected only a few times. The chain uses TRBV10-3 and TRBJ2-1; possible D gene TRBD1, 5 bases. The CDR3 sequence is 14 residues long. Looked up from germline, CDR1 is ENHRY and CDR2 is SYGVKD. Trimming stripped 0 bases from V and 6 bases from J, with 9 bases between. CDR3 nucleotides: TGTGCCATCAGTGAGTCAGTGCAGGGCAATGAGCAGTTCTTC. Translating gives CAISESVQGNEQFF.

V usage is TRBV13 and J usage is TRBJ2-1, with 11 bases fitting TRBD1. Trimming at V came to 2 bases and at J to 7 bases, leaving 10 bases not matched to a gene. This CDR3 spans 17 amino acids. Germline V gene lookup returns CDR1 PRHDT and CDR2 FYEKMQ (reference sequence). As DNA, the CDR3 is TGTGCCAGCAGCTTAAAGGGTTGGGGACAGGGGGTAAATGAGCAGTTCTTC. Protein product: CASSLKGWGQGVNEQFF.

A few counts support this clone. The J gene is TRBJ1-2, the V gene TRBV5-1; D is unresolved. There are 14 residues in the CDR3. Germline V lookup: CDR1 SGHRS, CDR2 YFSETQ. Trimming cost V 3 bases and J 2 bases, with 11 bases left between them. CDR3 in amino acids: CASSYEDGNYGYTF. The CDR3 bases are TGCGCCAGCAGCTACGAGGACGGAAACTATGGCTACACCTTC.

J is TRBJ1-1 and V is TRBV6-1; D possibly corresponds to TRBD1 (5 bases). Trimming shortened V by 5 bases and J by 4 bases, and 14 bases separated the two germline ends. This CDR3 spans 14 amino acids. Germline V gives CDR1 MNHNS, CDR2 SASEGT. CDR3: CASSLPEGITEAFF. The CDR3, as DNA: TGTGCCAGCAGTTTACCGGAGGGGATCACTGAAGCTTTCTTT.

The chain employs TRBV5-5 and TRBJ2-3, with D tentatively TRBD1 (5 bases). The CDR3 spans 18 residues. Trimming removed 2 bases at V and 0 bases at J, with 19 bases between. From germline, CDR1 is SGHKS and CDR2 YYEKEE (reference sequence). This CDR3 is CASSFTPPDRASTDTQYF. In DNA, the CDR3 is TGTGCCAGCAGCTTCACCCCCCCCGACAGAGCTAGCACAGATACGCAGTATTTT.

The chain carries TRBV11-1 and TRBJ2-5; the match to TRBD2 covers 7 bases. The germline V gene encodes CDR1 SGHAT and CDR2 FQDESV (reference sequence). The CDR3 spans 14 residues. The V segment lost 5 bases and the J segment 6 bases; nucleotides outside the gene matches: 9. The CDR3 sequence: CASSPAGAKQTQYF. The CDR3, as DNA: TGTGCCAGCAGCCCGGCGGGAGCGAAGCAGACCCAGTACTTC.

The chain links TRBV13 to TRBJ1-5; D unclear. V lost 2 bases to trimming and J lost 3 bases, with 14 bases between them. Germline V gives CDR1 PRHDT, CDR2 FYEKMQ (reference sequence). This CDR3 comprises 16 residues. CDR3 in amino acids: CASSLNRARDNQPQHF. The CDR3 region has the DNA TGTGCCAGCAGCTTAAATAGGGCACGGGACAATCAGCCCCAGCATTTT.

The CDR3 here is CASSYTGTTTRGYTF. The CDR3 DNA reads TGTGCCAGCAGCTATACCGGGACGACGACGCGAGGCTACACCTTC. This chain uses TRBV14 with TRBJ1-2, with D possibly TRBD1 on 5 matching bases. Trimming stripped 5 bases from V and 8 bases from J, with 21 bases between. Germline CDR1 SGHDN, CDR2 FVKESK. The CDR3 consists of 15 residues.

The table lists this clone with a few counts. This chain connects TRBV10-1 to TRBJ1-2; unclear D gene. Germline V lookup: CDR1 WNHNN, CDR2 SYGVQD (reference sequence). CDR3 length: 13 residues. With 4 bases removed from V and 2 bases from J, the gap between germline ends came to 8 bases. The chain's CDR3 is CASSVKQNYGYTF. As DNA, the CDR3 is TGCGCCAGCAGTGTGAAACAGAACTATGGCTACACCTTC.